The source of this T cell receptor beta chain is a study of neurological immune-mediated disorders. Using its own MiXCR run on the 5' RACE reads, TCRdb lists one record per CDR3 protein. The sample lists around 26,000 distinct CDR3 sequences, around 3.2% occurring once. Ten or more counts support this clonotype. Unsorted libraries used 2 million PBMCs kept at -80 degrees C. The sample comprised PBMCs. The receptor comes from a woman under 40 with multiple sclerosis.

Written as DNA, the CDR3 is TGTGCCAGCAGTCTCGAGACTAGCTTGAAGTTTGTCACAGATACGCAGTATTTT. It codes for CASSLETSLKFVTDTQYF. The chain combines TRBV2 with TRBJ2-3; the match to TRBD2 covers 7 bases. CDR1 SNHLY and CDR2 FYNNEI come from the germline V gene. The length of the CDR3 is 18 residues. With V trimmed by 5 bases and J by 2 bases, 16 bases remained unmatched.